This is a list of T cell receptor beta chains from one sample in a study of technical replicates of blood from several donors. The repertoire was sequenced with immunoSEQ multiplex PCR; TCRdb's copy has only in-frame clones and lacks some. The table includes 81,000 or so clones, approximately 97% detected once. The sequenced sample consisted of T cells isolated from PBMCs. These receptors originate from a human donor in good health. Both conserved end residues are part of each CDR3. A D gene is named only where the DNA matches it firmly.

V: TRBV11-2
J: TRBJ1-1
D: .
CDR3: CASSFAGRTEAFF
DNA: TGTGCCAGCAGCTTTGCTGGGAGGACTGAAGCTTTCTTT

V: TRBV5-6
J: TRBJ2-5
D: .
CDR3: CASSLVGGAGSETQYF
DNA: TGTGCCAGCAGCTTGGTTGGGGGCGCAGGGTCGGAGACCCAGTACTTC

V: TRBV6-1
J: TRBJ2-7
D: TRBD2
CDR3: CASSGTGLAGRRPRYEQYF
DNA: TGTGCCAGCAGTGGTACGGGACTAGCGGGGCGGAGACCACGGTACGAGCAGTACTTC

V: TRBV13
J: TRBJ1-2
D: TRBD1
CDR3: CASSETGYGYTF
DNA: TGTGCCAGCAGCGAGACAGGGTATGGCTACACCTTC

V: TRBV4-1
J: TRBJ2-1
D: .
CDR3: CASSQDAGYNEQFF
DNA: TGCGCCAGCAGCCAAGACGCAGGCTACAATGAGCAGTTCTTC

V: TRBV4-1
J: TRBJ2-1
D: TRBD2
CDR3: CASSQPGTSGYNEQFF
DNA: TGCGCCAGCAGCCAACCCGGGACTAGCGGGTACAATGAGCAGTTCTTC

V: TRBV4-1
J: TRBJ1-5
D: .
CDR3: CASSLKGHLLNQPQHF
DNA: TGCGCCAGCAGCCTAAAGGGACACCTACTCAATCAGCCCCAGCATTTT

V: TRBV6-1
J: TRBJ2-1
D: TRBD1
CDR3: CASSEGFRDRGREEQFF
DNA: TGTGCCAGCAGTGAAGGGTTCCGGGACAGGGGGCGCGAGGAGCAGTTCTTC

V: TRBV18
J: TRBJ1-2
D: TRBD1
CDR3: CASSPDRVYGYTF
DNA: TGTGCCAGCTCACCGGACAGGGTCTATGGCTACACCTTC

V: TRBV2
J: TRBJ1-2
D: .
CDR3: CASSEAHRGQGYGYTF
DNA: TGTGCCAGCAGTGAAGCGCATAGGGGCCAAGGCTATGGCTACACCTTC